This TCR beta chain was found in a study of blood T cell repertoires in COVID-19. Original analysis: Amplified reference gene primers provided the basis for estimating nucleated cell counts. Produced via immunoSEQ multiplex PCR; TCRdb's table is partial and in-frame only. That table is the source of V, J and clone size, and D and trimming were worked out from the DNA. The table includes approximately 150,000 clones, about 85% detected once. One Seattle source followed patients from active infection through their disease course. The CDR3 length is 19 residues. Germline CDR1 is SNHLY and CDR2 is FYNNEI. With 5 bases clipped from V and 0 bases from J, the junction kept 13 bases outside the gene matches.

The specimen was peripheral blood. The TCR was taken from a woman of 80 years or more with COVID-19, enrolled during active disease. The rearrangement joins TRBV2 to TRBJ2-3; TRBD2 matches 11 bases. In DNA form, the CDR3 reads TGTGCCAGCAGTCAAAGGGGGGGGCTAGCGGGAGGCAGCACAGATACGCAGTATTTT. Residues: CASSQRGGLAGGSTDTQYF.